This note documents a single TCR beta chain sequence. The antigen remains unidentified. The data are from a study of beta chain features in type 1 diabetes. The wider study: Age and gender were similar between patients and healthy donors, as were cell yields.

Expressed TCRB transcripts were sequenced because the isolated RNA had all been reverse transcribed beforehand. Generated by immunoSEQ multiplex PCR, the TCRdb table keeps only in-frame clones and is missing some. The table records around 260,000 clones, about 20% of them present only once. Study results and caveats: Moderate but significant shortening of TCRB CDR3s was recorded in all four CD4+ subsets from Type 1 diabetes patients. VDJ junctions from patients with type 1 diabetes contained fewer insertions and more deletions.

CDR1 SGHTA and CDR2 FQGNSA come from the germline V gene. V lost 5 bases, J lost 7 bases, and 4 bases stayed unmatched. CDR3 length equals 14 residues. The receptor was derived from a middle-aged woman with type 1 diabetes. Sequencing was performed on naive CD4+ T cells from blood. V gene TRBV7-2 combines with J gene TRBJ2-1; 11 nucleotides agree with TRBD2. The CDR3 DNA reads as TGTGCCAGCAGCCGTAGCGGGGGGGCGAATGAGCAGTTCTTC. This codes for CASSRSGGANEQFF.